This T cell receptor (beta chain) was sequenced in a study of cytomegalovirus exposure and HLA in healthy donors. Whole-study findings and limits: While the bulk of TCR sequences proved rare, some public TCRs turned up in many donors. It was 150 or so TCR beta chains that were listed as cytomegalovirus-associated.

TCRdb's table, derived via immunoSEQ multiplex PCR, lists solely in-frame clones and lacks some. The sample carries more than 300,000 clones, 86% recorded once. In the case of this clone: Antigen specificity is unknown.

The CDR3 consists of 13 residues. CDR1 is MNHEY, CDR2 SVGAGI, per germline. Trimming removed 5 bases at V and 4 bases at J, with 11 bases between. This clonotype was sampled from a young woman in good health and CMV-seronegative. The chain has TRBV6-5 and TRBJ2-5; D is unresolved. The sequenced material came from PBMCs. CDR3 DNA: TGTGCCAGCAGTACAGCCACACCAGAGACCCAGTACTTC. Amino acids: CASSTATPETQYF.